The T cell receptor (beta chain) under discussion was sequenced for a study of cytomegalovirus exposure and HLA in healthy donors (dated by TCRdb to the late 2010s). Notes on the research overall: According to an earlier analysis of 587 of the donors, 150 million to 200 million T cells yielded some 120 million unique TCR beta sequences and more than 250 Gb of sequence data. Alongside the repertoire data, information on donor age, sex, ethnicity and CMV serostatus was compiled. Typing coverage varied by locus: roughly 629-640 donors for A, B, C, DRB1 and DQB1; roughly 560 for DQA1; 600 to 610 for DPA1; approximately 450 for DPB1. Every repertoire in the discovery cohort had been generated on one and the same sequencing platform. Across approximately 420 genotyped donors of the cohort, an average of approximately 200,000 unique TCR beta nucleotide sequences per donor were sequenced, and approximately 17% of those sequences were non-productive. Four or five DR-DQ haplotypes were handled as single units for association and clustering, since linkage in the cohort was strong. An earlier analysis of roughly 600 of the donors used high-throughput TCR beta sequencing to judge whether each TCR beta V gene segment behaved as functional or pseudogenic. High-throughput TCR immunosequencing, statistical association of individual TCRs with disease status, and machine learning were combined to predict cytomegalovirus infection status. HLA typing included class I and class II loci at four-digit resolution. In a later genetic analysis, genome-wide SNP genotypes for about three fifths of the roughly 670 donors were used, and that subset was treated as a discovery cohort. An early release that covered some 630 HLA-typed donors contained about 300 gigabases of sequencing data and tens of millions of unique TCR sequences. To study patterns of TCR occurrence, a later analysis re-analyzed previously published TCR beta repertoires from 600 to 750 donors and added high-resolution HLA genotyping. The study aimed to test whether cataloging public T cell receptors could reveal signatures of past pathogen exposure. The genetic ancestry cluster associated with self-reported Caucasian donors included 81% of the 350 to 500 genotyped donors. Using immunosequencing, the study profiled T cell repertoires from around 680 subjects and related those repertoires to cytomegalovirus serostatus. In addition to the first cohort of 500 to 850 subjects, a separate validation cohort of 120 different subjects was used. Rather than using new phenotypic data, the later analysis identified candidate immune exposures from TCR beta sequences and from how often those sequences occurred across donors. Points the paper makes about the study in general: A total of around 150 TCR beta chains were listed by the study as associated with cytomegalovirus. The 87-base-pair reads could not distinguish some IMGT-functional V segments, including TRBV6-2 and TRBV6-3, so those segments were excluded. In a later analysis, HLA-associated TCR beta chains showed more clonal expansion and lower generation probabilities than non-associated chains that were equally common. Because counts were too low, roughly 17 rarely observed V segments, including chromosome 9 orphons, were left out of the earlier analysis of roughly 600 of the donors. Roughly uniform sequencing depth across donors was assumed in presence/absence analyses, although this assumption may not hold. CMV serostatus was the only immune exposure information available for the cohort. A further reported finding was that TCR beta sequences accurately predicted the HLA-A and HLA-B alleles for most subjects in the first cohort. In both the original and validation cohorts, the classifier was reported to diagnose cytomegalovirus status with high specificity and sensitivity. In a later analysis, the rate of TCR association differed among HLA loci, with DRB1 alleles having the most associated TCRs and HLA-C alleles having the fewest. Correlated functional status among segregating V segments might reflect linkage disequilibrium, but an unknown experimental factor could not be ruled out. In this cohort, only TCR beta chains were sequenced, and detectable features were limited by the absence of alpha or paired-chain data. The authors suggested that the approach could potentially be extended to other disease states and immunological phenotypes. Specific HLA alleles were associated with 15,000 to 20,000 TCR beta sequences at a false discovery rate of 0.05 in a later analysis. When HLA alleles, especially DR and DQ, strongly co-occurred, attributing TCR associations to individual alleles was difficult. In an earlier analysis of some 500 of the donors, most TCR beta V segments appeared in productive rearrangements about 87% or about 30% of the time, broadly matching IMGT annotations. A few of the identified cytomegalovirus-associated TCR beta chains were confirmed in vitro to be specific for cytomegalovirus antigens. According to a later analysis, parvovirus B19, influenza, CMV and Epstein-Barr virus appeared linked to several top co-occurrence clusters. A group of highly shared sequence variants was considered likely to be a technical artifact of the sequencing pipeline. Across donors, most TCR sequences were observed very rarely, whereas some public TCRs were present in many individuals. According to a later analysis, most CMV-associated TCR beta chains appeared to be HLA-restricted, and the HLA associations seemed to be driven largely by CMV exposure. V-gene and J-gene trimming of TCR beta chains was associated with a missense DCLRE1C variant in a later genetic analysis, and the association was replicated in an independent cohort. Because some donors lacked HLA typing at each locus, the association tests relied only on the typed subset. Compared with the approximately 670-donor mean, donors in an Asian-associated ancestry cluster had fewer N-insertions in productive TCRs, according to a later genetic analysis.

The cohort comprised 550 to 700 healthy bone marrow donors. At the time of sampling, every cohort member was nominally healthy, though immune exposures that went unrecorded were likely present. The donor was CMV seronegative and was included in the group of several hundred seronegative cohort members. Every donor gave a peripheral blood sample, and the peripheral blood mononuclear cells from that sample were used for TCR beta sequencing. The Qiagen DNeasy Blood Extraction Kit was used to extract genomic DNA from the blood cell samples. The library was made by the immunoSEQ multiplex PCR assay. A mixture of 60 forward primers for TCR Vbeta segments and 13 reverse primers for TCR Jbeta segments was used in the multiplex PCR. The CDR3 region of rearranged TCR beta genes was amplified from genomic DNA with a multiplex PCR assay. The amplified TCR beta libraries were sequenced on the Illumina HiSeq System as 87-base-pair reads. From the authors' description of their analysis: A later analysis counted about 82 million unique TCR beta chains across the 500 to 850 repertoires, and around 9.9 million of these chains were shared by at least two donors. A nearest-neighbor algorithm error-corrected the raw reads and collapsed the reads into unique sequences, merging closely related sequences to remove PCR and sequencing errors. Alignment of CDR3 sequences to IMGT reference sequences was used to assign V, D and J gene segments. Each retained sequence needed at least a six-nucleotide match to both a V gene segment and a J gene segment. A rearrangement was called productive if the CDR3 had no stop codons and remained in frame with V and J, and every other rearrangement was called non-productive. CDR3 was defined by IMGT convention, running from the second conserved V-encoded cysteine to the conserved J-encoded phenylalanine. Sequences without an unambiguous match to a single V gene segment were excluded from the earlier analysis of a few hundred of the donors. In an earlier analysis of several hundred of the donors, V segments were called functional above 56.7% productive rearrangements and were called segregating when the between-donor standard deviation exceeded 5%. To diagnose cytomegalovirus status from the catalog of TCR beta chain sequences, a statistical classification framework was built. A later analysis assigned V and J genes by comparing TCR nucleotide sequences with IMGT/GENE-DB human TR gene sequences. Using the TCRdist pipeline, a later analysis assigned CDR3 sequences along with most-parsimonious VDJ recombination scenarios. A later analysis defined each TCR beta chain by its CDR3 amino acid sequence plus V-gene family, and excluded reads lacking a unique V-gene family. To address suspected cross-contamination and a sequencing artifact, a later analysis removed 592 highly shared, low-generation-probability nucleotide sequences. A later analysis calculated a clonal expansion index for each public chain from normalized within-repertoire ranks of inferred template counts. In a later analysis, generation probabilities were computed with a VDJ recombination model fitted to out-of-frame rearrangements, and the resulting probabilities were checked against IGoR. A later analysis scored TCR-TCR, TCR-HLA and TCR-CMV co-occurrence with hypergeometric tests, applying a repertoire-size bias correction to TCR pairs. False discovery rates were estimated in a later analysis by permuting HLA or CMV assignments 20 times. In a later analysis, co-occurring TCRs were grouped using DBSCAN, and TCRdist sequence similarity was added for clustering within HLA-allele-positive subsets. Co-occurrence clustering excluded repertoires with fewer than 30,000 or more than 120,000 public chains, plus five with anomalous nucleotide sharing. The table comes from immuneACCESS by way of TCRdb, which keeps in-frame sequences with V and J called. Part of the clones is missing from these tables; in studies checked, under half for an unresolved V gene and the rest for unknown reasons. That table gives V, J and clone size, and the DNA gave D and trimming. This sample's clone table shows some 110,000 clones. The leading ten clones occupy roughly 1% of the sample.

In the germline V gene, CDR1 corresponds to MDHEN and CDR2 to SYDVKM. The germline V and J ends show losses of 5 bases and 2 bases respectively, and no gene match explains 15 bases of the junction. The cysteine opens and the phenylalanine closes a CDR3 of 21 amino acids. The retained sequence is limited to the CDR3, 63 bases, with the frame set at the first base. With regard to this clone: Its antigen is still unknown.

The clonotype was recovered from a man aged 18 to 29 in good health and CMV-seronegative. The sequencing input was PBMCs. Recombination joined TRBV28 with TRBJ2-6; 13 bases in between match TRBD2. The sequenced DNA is TGTGCCAGCAGTGTGCCGGCAGGGCGAGGACTAGCGGGAGCTGGGGCCAACGTCCTGACTTTC. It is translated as CASSVPAGRGLAGAGANVLTF.